A single sample is the source of the 19 T cell receptor beta chains below, sequenced in a study of blood T cell repertoires in COVID-19. Method: immunoSEQ multiplex PCR; TCRdb's copy keeps in-frame clones and lacks some. The profile covers 370,000 or so clones, with around 87% appearing a single time and 1% to 1.5% taken by the ten largest. Material: PBMCs or T cells enriched from blood (not recorded which). The receptor set was obtained from a young man who had recovered from COVID-19.

The chain has TRBV27 and TRBJ1-2, with unresolved D. Germline V CDR1 and CDR2: MNHEY, SMNVEV (reference sequence). The V end lost 4 bases, the J end lost 0 bases, and 12 bases lay between the germline ends. The CDR3 contains 15 residues. The CDR3 DNA is TGTGCCAGCAGTTGGGGAGCAGGTTCTAACTATGGCTACACCTTC. The encoded protein is CASSWGAGSNYGYTF.

This clone was detected only a few times. The genes are TRBV29-1 and TRBJ1-1; 7 nucleotides match TRBD1. There are 12 residues in the CDR3. Germline V gives CDR1 SQVTM, CDR2 ANQGSEA. Trimming took 6 bases from V and 4 from J; bases not matched to a gene: 5. The CDR3 nucleotides read TGCAGCGTCACCCGACAGGGCACTGAAGCTTTCTTT. Its protein is CSVTRQGTEAFF.

V is TRBV18 and J is TRBJ1-3, with a possible D match to TRBD1 (5 bases). V dropped 2 bases and J dropped 2 bases, with 16 bases sitting between them. This CDR3 has 17 residues. CDR1 and CDR2 from the germline V gene are KGHSH and LQKENI. The CDR3 nucleotides are TGTGCCAGCTCACCAACCGTTGCGGGACTTGCTGGAAACACCATATATTTT. Its translation: CASSPTVAGLAGNTIYF.

The gene calls are TRBV6-2 or TRBV6-3 and TRBJ1-3; no definite D call. The germline V gene has CDR1 MNHEY and CDR2 SVGEGT. The ends were cut back, 1 base at V and 1 base at J, with 5 bases in the middle. The length of the CDR3 is 14 residues. The CDR3 DNA sequence: TGTGCCAGCAGTTACTTTTTATCTGGAAACACCATATATTTT. Translating it yields CASSYFLSGNTIYF.

The gene calls are TRBV6-5 and TRBJ2-3; D gene uncertain. Per germline, CDR1 MNHEY and CDR2 SVGAGI. The CDR3 contains 15 residues. The V and J ends lost 2 bases and 3 bases respectively, with 12 bases between them. The CDR3 DNA reads TGTGCCAGCAGTTACAGCAACCCAGCGACAGATACGCAGTATTTT. It yields the protein CASSYSNPATDTQYF.

This clone showed up just once. The chain links TRBV21-1 to TRBJ2-1; TRBD2 is the table's D call, not checked against the DNA. TRBV21-1 is a listed pseudogene. The CDR3 is made up of 16 amino acids. CDR3 in amino acids: CASSKDSRGVYNEQFF. CDR3 bases: TGTGCCAGCAGCAAAGACTCGCGGGGAGTCTACAATGAGCAGTTCTTC.

The chain couples TRBV19 to TRBJ1-5, with TRBD1 identical over 7 bases. Germline loops: CDR1 LNHDA, CDR2 SQIVND (reference sequence). With 5 bases clipped from V and 2 bases from J, the junction kept 9 bases outside the gene matches. CDR3 length equals 16 residues. The CDR3 region is CASSEQGLYGNQPQHF. DNA for the CDR3: TGTGCCAGTAGTGAACAGGGGCTGTATGGCAATCAGCCCCAGCATTTT. The full variable domain, in which reference TRBV19 and TRBJ1-5 provide the parts outside the CDR3, is DGGITQSPKYLFRKEGQNVTLSCEQNLNHDAMYWYRQDPGQGLRLIYYSQIVNDFQKGDIAEGYSVSREKKESFPLTVTSAQKNPTAFYLCASSEQGLYGNQPQHFGDGTRLSIL.

The gene calls are TRBV5-1 and TRBJ1-4; TRBD1 matches at 8 bases. The CDR3 extends over 15 amino acids. Per germline, CDR1 SGHRS and CDR2 YFSETQ. Trimming cost V 5 bases and J 8 bases; bases outside gene matches: 11. The CDR3 region is CASRGQAGSGEKLFF. The CDR3 nucleotides read TGCGCCAGCAGGGGACAGGCGGGAAGTGGGGAAAAACTGTTTTTT.

J is TRBJ2-2 and V is TRBV2; 7 bases are shared with TRBD1. The CDR3 extends over 15 amino acids. Per germline, CDR1 SNHLY and CDR2 FYNNEI. V lost 6 bases and J lost 4; bases outside the gene matches: 8. DNA of the CDR3: TGTGCCAGCAGAGCCGACAGGGTGAGCACCGGGGAGCTGTTTTTT. It encodes CASRADRVSTGELFF.

The rearrangement links TRBV9 to TRBJ1-2, with D hard to call. From germline, CDR1 is SGDLS and CDR2 YYNGEE. CDR3 length: 13 residues. The V gene lost 4 bases and the J gene lost 10 bases, with 17 bases spanning the gap. The CDR3 DNA follows: TGTGCCAGCAGCCCTAGCGGGAGCGGGCCCTACACCTTC. Protein: CASSPSGSGPYTF.

The chain couples TRBV7-8 to TRBJ1-2, with a tentative D call TRBD1 (5 bases). Per the germline V gene, CDR1 is SGHVS and CDR2 is FQNEAQ. V was trimmed by 4 bases and J by 4 bases, leaving 16 bases between them. The CDR3 spans 15 residues. CDR3 DNA sequence: TGTGCCAGCAGCTCTACGGGACTCATGGGCTATGGCTACACCTTC. Its protein product is CASSSTGLMGYGYTF.

The rearrangement uses TRBV10-3 and TRBJ2-2; D is possibly TRBD1 (6 bases). The V gene lost 2 bases and the J gene lost 1 base, with 11 bases spanning the gap. The CDR3 consists of 16 residues. Germline-derived CDR1 and CDR2 are ENHRY and SYGVKD. Written as DNA, the CDR3 is TGTGCCATCAGTGAGACGGCAGGGGAGAACACCGGGGAGCTGTTTTTT. Translation gives CAISETAGENTGELFF.

CDR3 coding DNA: TGTGCCAGCAGCCAAACAGTTACCGGGGAGCTGTTTTTT. Protein sequence: CASSQTVTGELFF. The J gene is TRBJ2-2, the V gene TRBV9; D remains unclear. Germline CDR1 and CDR2: SGDLS and YYNGEE. The germline V and J ends were trimmed by 4 bases and 5 bases, with 9 bases remaining between them. The CDR3 loop spans 13 amino acids.

The V call is TRBV18, the J call TRBJ1-5, with D maybe TRBD1 (5 bases). Germline V gene lookup returns CDR1 KGHSH and CDR2 LQKENI. The CDR3 consists of 16 residues. V dropped 4 bases and J dropped 0 bases, with 13 bases sitting between them. CDR3 residues: CASSLQQGYSNQPQHF. In DNA form, the CDR3 reads TGTGCCAGCTCACTCCAGCAGGGCTATAGCAATCAGCCCCAGCATTTT.

The chain is built from TRBV7-9 and TRBJ1-2; no clear D gene. The ends were cut back, 3 bases at V and 5 bases at J, with 10 bases in the middle. CDR1 is SEHNR, CDR2 FQNEAQ, per germline (reference sequence). There are 13 residues in the CDR3. The CDR3 DNA sequence: TGTGCCAGCAGCTTCCCGGGAGGATATGGCTACACCTTC. This encodes CASSFPGGYGYTF.

The CDR3 loop reads CAISEGGGHQPQHF. The CDR3 coding sequence is TGTGCCATCAGTGAAGGGGGGGGGCACCAGCCCCAGCATTTT. V is TRBV10-3 and J is TRBJ1-5, with TRBD1 as a possible D gene (6 bases). This CDR3 is 14 amino acids long. From germline, CDR1 is ENHRY and CDR2 SYGVKD. Trimming stripped 3 bases from V and 7 bases from J, with 13 bases between.

The chain joins TRBV12-3 or TRBV12-4 to TRBJ1-3; the D is unclear. V gave up 6 bases and J gave up 1 base, with 7 bases separating them. The CDR3 sequence is 13 residues long. CDR3 coding DNA: TGTGCCAGCAGGAGGGTTTCTGGAAACACCATATATTTT. This codes for CASRRVSGNTIYF.

V usage is TRBV18 and J usage is TRBJ1-1; 7 bases line up with TRBD1. The CDR3 is made up of 15 amino acids. Trimming took 4 bases from V and 3 from J; bases not matched to a gene: 8. From germline, CDR1 is KGHSH and CDR2 LQKENI. This CDR3 is CASSLTGADHTEAFF. The CDR3 DNA reads as TGTGCCAGCTCACTAACAGGGGCGGATCACACTGAAGCTTTCTTT.

V and J are TRBV6-5 and TRBJ1-1; no firm D call. V was trimmed by 2 bases and J by 1 base, leaving 11 bases between them. Germline-derived CDR1 and CDR2 are MNHEY and SVGAGI. This CDR3 has 15 amino acids. The DNA for the CDR3 is TGTGCCAGCAGTTACGAGGGTGCGGGGAACACTGAAGCTTTCTTT. It translates to CASSYEGAGNTEAFF.